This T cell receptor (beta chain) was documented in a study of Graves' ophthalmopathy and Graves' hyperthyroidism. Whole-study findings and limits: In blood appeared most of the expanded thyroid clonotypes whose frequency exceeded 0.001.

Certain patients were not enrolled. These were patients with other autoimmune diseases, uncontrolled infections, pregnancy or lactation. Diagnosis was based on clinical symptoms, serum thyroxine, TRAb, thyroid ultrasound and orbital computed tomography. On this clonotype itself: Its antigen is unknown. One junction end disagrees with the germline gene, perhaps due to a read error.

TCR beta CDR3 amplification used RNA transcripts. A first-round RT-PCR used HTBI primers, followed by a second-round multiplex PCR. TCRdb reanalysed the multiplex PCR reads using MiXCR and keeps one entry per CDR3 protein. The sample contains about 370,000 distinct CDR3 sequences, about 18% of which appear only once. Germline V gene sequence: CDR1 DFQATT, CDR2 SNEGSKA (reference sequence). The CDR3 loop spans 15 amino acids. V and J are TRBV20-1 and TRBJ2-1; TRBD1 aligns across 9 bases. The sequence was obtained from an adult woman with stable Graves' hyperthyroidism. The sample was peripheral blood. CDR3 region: CSARVRDRAYNEKFF. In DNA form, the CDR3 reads TGCAGTGCTAGAGTCCGGGACAGGGCCTACAATGAGAAGTTCTTC.